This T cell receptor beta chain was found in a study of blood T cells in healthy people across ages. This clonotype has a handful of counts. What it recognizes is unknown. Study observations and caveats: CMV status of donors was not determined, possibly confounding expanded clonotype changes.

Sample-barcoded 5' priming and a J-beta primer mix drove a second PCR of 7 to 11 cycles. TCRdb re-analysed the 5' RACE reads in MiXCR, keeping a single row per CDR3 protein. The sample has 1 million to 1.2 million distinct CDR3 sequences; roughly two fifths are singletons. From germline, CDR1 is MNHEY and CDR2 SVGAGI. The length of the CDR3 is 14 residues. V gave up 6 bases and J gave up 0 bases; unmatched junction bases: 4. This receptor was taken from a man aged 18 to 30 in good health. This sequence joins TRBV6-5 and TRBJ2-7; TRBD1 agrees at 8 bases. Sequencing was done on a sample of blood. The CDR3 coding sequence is TGTGCCAGCAGCCGGGACAGGACCTCCTACGAGCAGTACTTC. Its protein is CASSRDRTSYEQYF.